This passage covers 11 T cell receptor beta chains from one sample sequenced in a study. TCRdb reanalysed the 5' RACE reads using MiXCR and keeps one entry per CDR3 protein. The top ten hold about 3% of the sample, which has 55,000 to 80,000 distinct CDR3 sequences, under 25% seen once. The material sequenced was memory CD4+ T cells sorted from a lymph node. Subset defined: memory CD4+ T cells, CD4+CD45RO+CD25-. Source of these receptors: a female donor with breast cancer.

The V call is TRBV5-1, the J call TRBJ2-2; a weak D match, TRBD1 (5 bases). Germline V CDR1 and CDR2: SGHRS, YFSETQ. The CDR3 totals 14 residues. Trimming removed 4 bases at V and 2 bases at J, with 9 bases between. The CDR3 loop is CASSTQGNTGELFF. In DNA form, the CDR3 reads TGCGCCAGCAGCACCCAGGGAAACACCGGGGAGCTGTTTTTT.

This chain connects TRBV6-6 to TRBJ2-1; a weak D match, TRBD2 (5 bases). CDR1 is MNHNY and CDR2 is SVGAGI in the germline V gene (reference sequence). The V gene lost 7 bases and the J gene lost 1 base, with 8 bases spanning the gap. This CDR3 comprises 13 residues. CDR3 protein: CASTTGSYNEQFF. As DNA, the CDR3 is TGTGCCAGCACAACGGGGTCCTACAATGAGCAGTTCTTC.

This clonotype was detected a few times. The rearrangement links TRBV12-3 or TRBV12-4 to TRBJ2-5; 7 nucleotides agree with TRBD1. The V gene end was trimmed by 3 bases and the J gene end by 5 bases; junction bases not matched to a gene: 3. This CDR3 has 13 amino acids. CDR3 region: CASSLVGGETQYF. CDR3 coding DNA: TGTGCCAGCAGTTTGGTAGGGGGCGAGACCCAGTACTTC.

This clonotype was seen a few times. The V call is TRBV2, the J call TRBJ2-5, with 7 bases that match TRBD2. Germline V gene lookup returns CDR1 SNHLY and CDR2 FYNNEI. Losses at the gene ends were 7 bases for V and 5 bases for J; bases not matched to a gene: 7. This CDR3 is 13 amino acids long. The CDR3 is CASMDGLVETQYF. The CDR3 DNA is TGTGCCAGCATGGACGGACTAGTGGAGACCCAGTACTTC.

This clonotype was counted between two and nine times. V is TRBV2 and J is TRBJ1-2, with D unclear. The V end lost 6 bases, the J end lost 2 bases, and 13 bases lay between the germline ends. The CDR3 consists of 14 residues. Germline V gene sequence: CDR1 SNHLY, CDR2 FYNNEI. Here the CDR3 reads CASRGLRGNYGYTF. In DNA, the CDR3 is TGTGCCAGCAGAGGCCTGAGAGGGAACTATGGCTACACCTTC. Supplemented by reference TRBV2 and TRBJ1-2, the full variable domain reads EPEVTQTPSHQVTQMGQEVILRCVPISNHLYFYWYRQILGQKVEFLVSFYNNEISEKSEIFDDQFSVERPDGSNFTLKIRSTKLEDSAMYFCASRGLRGNYGYTFGSGTRLTVV.

Remarks on this clonotype: A read error may explain this, as a much larger clone is one base away. The CDR3 loop reads CASSLGRDYGDTF. The CDR3 DNA is TGCGCCAGCAGCTTGGGCAGGGACTATGGCGACACCTTC. The J gene is TRBJ1-2, the V gene TRBV5-1; tentatively, D is TRBD1 (5 bases). Germline CDR1 is SGHRS and CDR2 is YFSETQ. This CDR3 has 13 amino acids.

This clonotype was detected only once. One junction end does not reproduce the germline sequence, and a read error may be involved. The chain joins TRBV5-1 to TRBJ2-1, with 10 nucleotides matching TRBD2. The CDR3 is made up of 14 amino acids. Germline V CDR1 and CDR2: SGHRS, YFSETQ. The CDR3 coding sequence is TGCGCCAGCAGCTTGACTAGCGGGAACCTTCTTCCGGTCTTC. It encodes CASSLTSGNLLPVF.

The chain joins TRBV20-1 to TRBJ2-1, with D unresolved. Germline CDR1 and CDR2: DFQATT and SNEGSKA (reference sequence). V gave up 3 bases and J gave up 11 bases, with 8 bases separating them. CDR3 length: 10 residues. CDR3 nucleotides: TGCAGTGCTAGGGGCTATCAGCAGTTCTTC. Protein product: CSARGYQQFF.

The genes are TRBV7-2 and TRBJ2-5; D may be TRBD1 (6 bases). The CDR3 extends over 15 amino acids. V was trimmed by 1 base and J by 6 bases, leaving 15 bases between them. Looked up from germline, CDR1 is SGHTA and CDR2 is FQGNSA. CDR3 nucleotides: TGTGCCAGCAGCTTAGACGGCGGTGGGACAAAGACCCAGTACTTC. This codes for CASSLDGGGTKTQYF.

This chain connects TRBV24-1 to TRBJ2-6; D is uncertain. The CDR3 covers 13 residues. V shed 6 bases and J shed 0 bases, with 2 bases lying between them. Germline assignment: CDR1 KGHDR and CDR2 SFDVKD. For the CDR3, the DNA is TGTGCCACCAGTAACTCTGGGGCCAACGTCCTGACTTTC. Translating it yields CATSNSGANVLTF.

This clonotype was seen a handful of times. The chain links TRBV6-1 to TRBJ2-7; 9 bases line up with TRBD1. Germline CDR1 MNHNS, CDR2 SASEGT. The CDR3 loop spans 15 amino acids. J was trimmed by 5 bases and V by 6 bases; bases with no gene match: 11. The CDR3 DNA reads as TGTGCCAGCAGGGACAGGGGCCCCCCCTTCGACGAGCAGTACTTC. This codes for CASRDRGPPFDEQYF.